This is a list of T cell receptor beta chains from one sample in a study of blood T cell repertoires in COVID-19. The assay was immunoSEQ multiplex PCR, and TCRdb's table has in-frame clones only and misses some. The sample has roughly 120,000 clones; roughly 92% are singletons. Sequenced input: peripheral blood. These TCRs come from a man aged 50 to 60 with COVID-19, enrolled during active disease. Both conserved end residues are part of each CDR3. D genes are given only for firm matches. Not every row has a clone size; where given, it reads once, few, many or a size class.

TRBV19	-	TRBJ2-1	-	CASSQQRATGEQFF	TGTGCCAGTTCCCAACAGCGAGCTACAGGGGAGCAGTTCTTC
TRBV11-3	-	TRBJ2-3	TRBD1	CASSSRQGETDTQYF	TGTGCCAGCAGCTCCCGCCAGGGGGAAACAGATACGCAGTATTTT
TRBV12-2	-	TRBJ2-2	-	CASRCQTSGRGGTGELFF	TGTGCAAGTCGCTGCCAGACTAGCGGGAGGGGGGGCACCGGGGAGCTGTTTTTT
TRBV15	-	TRBJ2-5	TRBD2	CATSRGGLAGGRGETQYF	TGTGCCACCAGCAGAGGAGGACTAGCGGGAGGTCGAGGGGAGACCCAGTACTTC
TRBV3-1/TRBV3-2	-	TRBJ2-5	-	CASSQAEGEETQYF	TGTGCCAGCAGCCAAGCTGAGGGTGAGGAGACCCAGTACTTC
TRBV29-1	once	TRBJ2-1	-	CSVEEVSLSVEQFF	TGCAGCGTTGAAGAGGTGAGCCTATCGGTCGAGCAGTTCTTC
TRBV12-3/TRBV12-4	few	TRBJ1-5	-	CASMRGAGQPQHF	TGTGCCAGCATGCGGGGGGCCGGTCAGCCCCAGCATTTT
TRBV6-2/TRBV6-3	once	TRBJ2-2	TRBD1	CASSLEGARTGELFF	TGTGCCAGCAGTCTCGAGGGGGCGCGCACCGGGGAGCTGTTTTTT
TRBV15	once	TRBJ2-4	TRBD2	CATSRDPTSGGKNIQYF	TGTGCCACCAGCAGAGATCCTACTAGCGGGGGAAAAAACATTCAGTACTTC
TRBV19	-	TRBJ1-2	-	CASSERSVGYTF	TGTGCCAGTAGTGAGCGATCTGTTGGCTACACCTTC
TRBV19	once	TRBJ2-2	-	CASSPSLAGELFF	TGTGCCAGTAGTCCTAGTTTGGCCGGGGAGCTGTTTTTT
TRBV12-3/TRBV12-4	-	TRBJ2-5	-	CASRSGLEETQYF	TGTGCCAGCAGATCGGGGTTAGAAGAGACCCAGTACTTC
TRBV3-1/TRBV3-2	-	TRBJ1-4	TRBD1	CASRGTVATNEKLFF	TGTGCCAGCAGGGGGACAGTAGCAACTAATGAAAAACTGTTTTTT
TRBV7-6	-	TRBJ2-1	TRBD1	CASARGPGTVNEQFF	TGTGCCAGCGCTCGCGGGCCAGGGACAGTTAATGAGCAGTTCTTC
TRBV5-1	once	TRBJ2-1	TRBD1	CASSPERTGGYNEQFF	TGCGCCAGCAGCCCGGAAAGGACAGGGGGTTACAATGAGCAGTTCTTC
TRBV6-6	-	TRBJ2-1	TRBD2	CASSKTSASYNEQFF	TGTGCCAGCAGTAAGACTAGCGCCTCCTACAATGAGCAGTTCTTC
TRBV18	-	TRBJ2-2	-	CASSPQQGLSPGELFF	TGTGCCAGCTCACCACAACAGGGTCTGAGTCCCGGGGAGCTGTTTTTT
TRBV6-4	once	TRBJ1-6	-	CASSEGDQGNSPLHF	TGTGCCAGCAGTGAAGGGGATCAAGGGAACTCACCCCTCCACTTT
TRBV6-4	-	TRBJ2-5	TRBD1	CASSDSNPLWDRQETQYF	TGTGCCAGCAGTGACTCGAACCCCCTATGGGACAGGCAAGAGACCCAGTACTTC
TRBV24-1	-	TRBJ2-3	-	CATSGGGDTQYF	TGTGCCACCAGTGGAGGGGGTGATACGCAGTATTTT
TRBV11-2	-	TRBJ2-5	TRBD2	CASSPRPSGSVQETQYF	TGTGCCAGCAGCCCCAGGCCAAGCGGGAGTGTCCAAGAGACCCAGTACTTC
TRBV28	few	TRBJ2-5	TRBD1	CASDGQEKETQYF	TGTGCCAGCGATGGACAGGAAAAAGAGACCCAGTACTTC
TRBV5-1	few	TRBJ2-7	-	CASSVDDLYEQYF	TGCGCCAGCAGCGTGGACGACTTGTACGAGCAGTACTTC
TRBV6-5	once	TRBJ2-3	TRBD2	CASSSGGGGDTQYF	TGTGCCAGCAGTTCGGGGGGGGGCGGAGATACGCAGTATTTT
TRBV6-5	-	TRBJ2-7	-	CASSIRGEYNEQYF	TGTGCCAGCAGTATCAGGGGAGAGTACAACGAGCAGTACTTT
TRBV5-6	-	TRBJ2-4	TRBD1	CASSLRQGTIEAKNIQYF	TGTGCCAGCAGCTTGCGACAGGGGACAATAGAGGCCAAAAACATTCAGTACTTC
TRBV3-1/TRBV3-2	-	TRBJ2-1	-	CASSQGHEQFF	TGTGCCAGCAGCCAAGGGCATGAGCAGTTCTTC
TRBV6-2/TRBV6-3	-	TRBJ2-1	TRBD1	CASSYSSDRGYNEQFF	TGTGCCAGCAGTTACTCCTCGGACAGGGGGTACAATGAGCAGTTCTTC
TRBV5-1	-	TRBJ2-3	TRBD2	CASSLGTSGSTDTQYF	TGCGCCAGCAGCCTAGGGACTAGCGGAAGCACAGATACGCAGTATTTT
TRBV7-2	-	TRBJ1-5	-	CASSLFSGQPQHF	TGTGCCAGCAGCTTATTTTCCGGGCAGCCCCAGCATTTT
TRBV4-1	-	TRBJ2-3	TRBD2	CASSQGSGAGATDTQYF	TGCGCCAGCAGCCAAGGTTCGGGAGCGGGAGCCACAGATACGCAGTATTTT
TRBV7-6	-	TRBJ2-6	-	CASSLVGAPSGANVLTF	TGTGCCAGCAGCTTAGTGGGGGCACCCTCTGGGGCCAACGTCCTGACTTTC
TRBV6-2/TRBV6-3	-	TRBJ2-6	-	CASSYLTGNSGANVLTF	TGTGCCAGCAGTTACCTTACAGGGAACTCTGGGGCCAACGTCCTGACTTTC
TRBV19	-	TRBJ1-1	-	CASGATLNTEAFF	TGTGCCAGTGGGGCAACCCTGAACACTGAAGCTTTCTTT
TRBV27	-	TRBJ2-5	TRBD2	CARVGLAGGVVETQYF	TGTGCCAGGGTGGGACTAGCGGGAGGGGTGGTGGAGACCCAGTACTTC
TRBV28	-	TRBJ2-3	TRBD2	CASSFRAGEVADTQYF	TGTGCCAGCAGTTTCCGTGCGGGAGAGGTCGCAGATACGCAGTATTTT
TRBV9	-	TRBJ2-7	TRBD2	CASSSSGRASEQYF	TGTGCCAGCAGCTCTAGCGGGAGGGCCTCCGAGCAGTACTTC
TRBV29-1	-	TRBJ2-7	-	CSVEVSGNQYF	TGCAGCGTTGAAGTCTCGGGAAACCAGTACTTC
TRBV6-5	-	TRBJ1-1	-	CASSYSAGDVTEAFF	TGTGCCAGCAGTTACTCGGCGGGCGATGTCACTGAAGCTTTCTTT
TRBV9	-	TRBJ2-3	-	CASSPSGTDTQYF	TGTGCCAGCAGCCCTAGCGGCACAGATACGCAGTATTTT
TRBV7-3	-	TRBJ2-1	-	CASSPGWQTGEKGNEQFF	TGTGCCAGCAGCCCCGGTTGGCAAACGGGAGAGAAAGGCAATGAGCAGTTCTTC
TRBV12-3/TRBV12-4	-	TRBJ2-7	TRBD1	CASSQDRGYEQYF	TGTGCCAGCAGTCAGGACAGGGGTTACGAGCAGTACTTC
TRBV7-6	-	TRBJ1-3	TRBD1	CASSLGVAQGATGNTIYF	TGTGCCAGCAGCTTAGGTGTAGCGCAGGGGGCTACTGGAAACACCATATATTTT
TRBV15	-	TRBJ2-5	TRBD1	CATSGSRTGPIGQTQYF	TGTGCCACCAGCGGGAGCAGGACAGGCCCAATAGGTCAGACCCAGTACTTC
TRBV24-1	-	TRBJ2-3	TRBD2	CATSDSGRVDITDTQYF	TGTGCCACCAGTGACAGCGGGAGAGTCGATATCACAGATACGCAGTATTTT
TRBV19	-	TRBJ2-1	TRBD1	CASRTGGIYNEQFF	TGTGCCAGTAGGACAGGGGGGATCTACAATGAGCAGTTCTTC
TRBV30	-	TRBJ2-1	TRBD2	CAWRAPEWGTSGSYEQFF	TGTGCCTGGAGGGCACCTGAATGGGGGACTAGCGGGAGTTATGAGCAGTTCTTC
TRBV12-3/TRBV12-4	-	TRBJ1-5	-	CASSSQGGQPQHF	TGTGCCAGCAGTTCCCAGGGAGGGCAGCCCCAGCATTTT
TRBV6-5	-	TRBJ1-1	TRBD1	CASSSGQGNTEAFF	TGTGCCAGCAGTTCGGGACAGGGAAACACTGAAGCTTTCTTT
TRBV7-3	-	TRBJ2-7	TRBD1	CASSPGTGNYEQYF	TGTGCCAGCAGCCCCGGGACAGGAAACTACGAGCAGTACTTC
TRBV4-2	-	TRBJ2-5	-	CASSQSGEETQYF	TGTGCCAGCAGCCAGAGCGGTGAAGAGACCCAGTACTTC
TRBV5-4	-	TRBJ1-1	TRBD1	CASSWGSLGQGALNTEAFF	TGTGCCAGCAGCTGGGGGAGTTTGGGACAGGGGGCCTTAAACACTGAAGCTTTCTTT
TRBV7-2	-	TRBJ2-2	-	CASSLIVAGNTGELFF	TGTGCCAGCAGCCTCATTGTGGCAGGGAACACCGGGGAGCTGTTTTTT
TRBV28	-	TRBJ1-2	TRBD1	CASRSPQGHYGYTF	TGTGCCAGCAGGTCACCACAGGGGCACTATGGCTACACCTTC
TRBV5-1	-	TRBJ2-1	-	CASSLTIRENNEQFF	TGCGCCAGCAGCTTGACAATCCGGGAAAACAATGAGCAGTTCTTC
TRBV29-1	-	TRBJ2-2	TRBD2	CSALAGANTGELFF	TGCAGCGCCCTAGCGGGTGCGAACACCGGGGAGCTGTTTTTT
TRBV7-2	-	TRBJ2-2	-	CASSLGWGHTGELFF	TGTGCCAGCAGCTTAGGATGGGGGCACACCGGGGAGCTGTTTTTT